This TCR beta chain came from a study of CD8 T cells in Susac syndrome. Random-hexamer reverse transcription was applied to roughly 0.5 to 1 ug RNA. One entry per CDR3 protein, called by TCRdb with MiXCR from the immunoSEQ multiplex PCR reads. The sample includes about 130,000 distinct CDR3 sequences, around 94% of them seen just once. The CDR3 extends over 14 amino acids. With 4 bases clipped from V and 4 bases from J, the junction kept 2 bases outside the gene matches. In germline, CDR1 is MRHNA, CDR2 SNTAGT. This clonotype was obtained from a human donor with Susac syndrome. Material: CD8+ T cells from PBMCs. The chain employs TRBV6-4 and TRBJ2-3, with TRBD2 matching 10 bases. The CDR3, as DNA: TGTGCCAGCAGTGGGGGACTAGCGTCAGATACGCAGTATTTT. Translation: CASSGGLASDTQYF.